This T cell receptor (beta chain) was recorded in a study of blood T cell repertoires in COVID-19. Study background: From T cells, B-cell-depleted T cells, or PBMCs came the material, which was cDNA or gDNA.

Some clones are missing from TCRdb's copy, which holds only in-frame ones; the method was immunoSEQ multiplex PCR. This table has 250,000 or so clones, approximately 88% appearing once. With 1 base removed from V and 4 bases from J, the gap between germline ends came to 7 bases. The CDR3 contains 13 residues. Per the germline V gene, CDR1 is SGHDN and CDR2 is FVKESK. A remark on this clone: The sample holds other DNA sequences that translate to the same CDR3.

Ages ranged from 18 to 89 years, with residence in about two dozen US areas. The chain links TRBV14 to TRBJ1-1, with D hard to call. The sequenced sample consisted of PBMCs or T cells enriched from blood (not recorded which). The clonotype comes from a woman between 40 and 55 years old with acute COVID-19. The CDR3 sequence is CASSQVRGTEAFF. In DNA, the CDR3 is TGTGCCAGCAGCCAAGTCCGGGGCACTGAAGCTTTCTTT.